This paragraph covers one TCR beta chain sequence. Combining a sample-barcoded 5' primer with a J-beta primer mix, a second PCR ran for roughly 7 to 12 cycles. TCRdb ran MiXCR on the 5' RACE reads and lists one entry per CDR3 protein. The table lists more than 700,000 distinct CDR3 sequences, 46% of them singletons. This record comes from a study of blood T cells in healthy people across ages. Germline trimming cut 4 bases from V and 5 bases from J; bases unmatched to any gene: 9. This CDR3 has 15 amino acids. Germline V gene lookup returns CDR1 WSHSY and CDR2 SAAADI. The V gene is TRBV10-2, the J gene TRBJ2-7, with TRBD1 matching over 9 bases. Input material: blood. The clonotype originates from a man older than 75 in good health. CDR3 nucleotides: TGCGCCAGCAGTGCAACAGGGGGCGCAGGCGACGAGCAGTACTTC. This translates into CASSATGGAGDEQYF.